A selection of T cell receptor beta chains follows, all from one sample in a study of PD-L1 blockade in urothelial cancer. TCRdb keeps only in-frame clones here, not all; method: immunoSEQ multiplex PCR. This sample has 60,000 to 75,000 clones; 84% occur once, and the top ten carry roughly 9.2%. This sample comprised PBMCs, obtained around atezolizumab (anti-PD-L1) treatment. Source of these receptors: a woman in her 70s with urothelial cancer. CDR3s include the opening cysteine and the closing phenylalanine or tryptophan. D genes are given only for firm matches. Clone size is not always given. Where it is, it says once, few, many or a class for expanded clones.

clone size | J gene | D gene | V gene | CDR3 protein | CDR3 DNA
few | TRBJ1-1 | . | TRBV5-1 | CASSPRFSTQGTEAFF | TGCGCCAGCAGCCCCCGTTTTTCCACCCAGGGCACTGAAGCTTTCTTT
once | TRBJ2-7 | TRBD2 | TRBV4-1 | CASSQDTSGEDSEQYF | TGCGCCAGCAGCCAAGATACTAGCGGGGAAGATAGCGAGCAGTACTTC
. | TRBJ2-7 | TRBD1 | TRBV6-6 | CASASQGQSYEQYF | TGTGCCAGCGCATCACAGGGACAGTCCTACGAGCAGTACTTC
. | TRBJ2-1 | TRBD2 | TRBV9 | CASSGLRLAGLNEQFF | TGTGCCAGCAGCGGCTTAAGACTAGCCGGGTTGAATGAGCAGTTCTTC
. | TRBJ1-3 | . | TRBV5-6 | CASSLLPAFTPSSGNTIYF | TGTGCCAGCAGCTTGTTGCCGGCATTCACCCCTAGCTCTGGAAACACCATATATTTT
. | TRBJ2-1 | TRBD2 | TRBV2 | CASSVREGRGEQFF | TGTGCCAGCAGTGTTCGGGAGGGCCGTGGTGAGCAGTTCTTC
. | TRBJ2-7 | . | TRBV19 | CASGHYEQYF | TGTGCCAGTGGACATTACGAGCAGTACTTC
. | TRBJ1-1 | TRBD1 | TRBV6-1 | CASSEGGGTGGWTEAFF | TGTGCCAGCAGTGAAGGCGGGGGAACAGGGGGTTGGACTGAAGCTTTCTTT
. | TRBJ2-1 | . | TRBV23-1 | CASSQFYGEQFF | TGCGCCAGCAGTCAATTCTACGGTGAGCAGTTCTTC
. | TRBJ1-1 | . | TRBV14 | CASSPLEGWNTEAFF | TGTGCCAGCAGCCCCCTCGAGGGATGGAACACTGAAGCTTTCTTT
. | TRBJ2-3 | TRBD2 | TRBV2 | CASSGGLAGADTQYF | TGTGCCAGCAGTGGAGGGCTAGCGGGAGCAGATACGCAGTATTTT
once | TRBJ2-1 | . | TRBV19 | CASSITGGPYNEQFF | TGTGCCAGTAGTATAACCGGGGGGCCGTACAATGAGCAGTTCTTC
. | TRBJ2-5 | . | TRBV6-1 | CASSLTGKETQYF | TGTGCCAGCAGTTTAACAGGGAAAGAGACCCAGTACTTC
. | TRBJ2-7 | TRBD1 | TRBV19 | CASAPGQGVYEQYF | TGTGCCAGTGCCCCGGGACAGGGGGTCTACGAGCAGTACTTC